These T cell receptor beta chains were read from a single sample in a study of monozygotic twins with inflammatory bowel disease. Each CDR3 protein gets one entry in TCRdb, which reprocessed the 5' RACE reads and gives no DNA. Its table records 440,000 or so distinct CDR3 sequences. Sequencing input: blood. These receptors were taken from a human donor with ulcerative colitis or Crohn's disease, or a healthy co-twin of an affected twin (not recorded which). Both conserved end residues are part of each CDR3.

j_gene | v_gene | CDR3aa
TRBJ2-3 | TRBV19 | CASSKTGYTQYF
TRBJ2-1 | TRBV7-8 | CASSLTGTSGRNEQFF
TRBJ2-2 | TRBV19 | CASSMDRGHDGELFF
TRBJ1-4 | TRBV19 | CASSPPGQGTNEKLFF
TRBJ2-1 | TRBV3-1 | CASSQDHGEQFF
TRBJ2-3 | TRBV1 | CTSSRGIDTQYF
TRBJ2-5 | TRBV7-2 | CASSPGTMGTQYF
TRBJ2-3 | TRBV7-9 | CASSLGGALKDTQYF
TRBJ1-4 | TRBV12-3/TRBV12-4 | CASGRTTNEKLFF
TRBJ2-1 | TRBV20-1 | CSARGYGRAISYNEQFF
TRBJ1-1 | TRBV6-2/TRBV6-3 | CASSYQGITVAFF
TRBJ2-1 | TRBV4-2 | CASSQLAGGSNEQFF
TRBJ1-4 | TRBV18 | CASSPQQGENEKLFF
TRBJ1-1 | TRBV5-1 | CASSPQGQRNTEAFF
TRBJ2-7 | TRBV3-1 | CASSHRTGGDEQYF
TRBJ2-2 | TRBV6-5 | CASSYSLREGRGGELFF
TRBJ2-7 | TRBV5-6 | CASSVLLGGSSYEQYF
TRBJ2-3 | TRBV18 | CASSPQGEGQYF
TRBJ1-4 | TRBV20-1 | CSAPWTGREKLFF
TRBJ2-1 | TRBV29-1 | CSVETPLANEQFF
TRBJ2-7 | TRBV7-3 | CASSLGFGSDYEQYF
TRBJ2-7 | TRBV7-2 | CASSLGAGATSYEQYF
TRBJ1-4 | TRBV5-1 | CASSPTPNEKLFF
TRBJ2-5 | TRBV5-1 | CASSPSRTGGTETQYF
TRBJ2-5 | TRBV28 | CASSRAGKETQYF
TRBJ2-7 | TRBV7-2 | CASSQQYEQYF
TRBJ2-7 | TRBV6-1 | CASKAPQGAREQYF
TRBJ2-3 | TRBV5-1 | CASSLFPGQGADTQYF
TRBJ1-5 | TRBV6-5 | CASSYSDPRAGQPQHF
TRBJ2-7 | TRBV10-3 | CAISESTDPYEQYF
TRBJ2-7 | TRBV28 | CASRLRASSYEQYF
TRBJ2-1 | TRBV3-1 | CASSQVYKGPSSYNEQFF
TRBJ2-1 | TRBV4-3 | CASSPFPGTGFYNEQFF
TRBJ2-1 | TRBV5-1 | CASSNGGSEQFF
TRBJ2-1 | TRBV5-1 | CASSLGSYGVTNEQFF